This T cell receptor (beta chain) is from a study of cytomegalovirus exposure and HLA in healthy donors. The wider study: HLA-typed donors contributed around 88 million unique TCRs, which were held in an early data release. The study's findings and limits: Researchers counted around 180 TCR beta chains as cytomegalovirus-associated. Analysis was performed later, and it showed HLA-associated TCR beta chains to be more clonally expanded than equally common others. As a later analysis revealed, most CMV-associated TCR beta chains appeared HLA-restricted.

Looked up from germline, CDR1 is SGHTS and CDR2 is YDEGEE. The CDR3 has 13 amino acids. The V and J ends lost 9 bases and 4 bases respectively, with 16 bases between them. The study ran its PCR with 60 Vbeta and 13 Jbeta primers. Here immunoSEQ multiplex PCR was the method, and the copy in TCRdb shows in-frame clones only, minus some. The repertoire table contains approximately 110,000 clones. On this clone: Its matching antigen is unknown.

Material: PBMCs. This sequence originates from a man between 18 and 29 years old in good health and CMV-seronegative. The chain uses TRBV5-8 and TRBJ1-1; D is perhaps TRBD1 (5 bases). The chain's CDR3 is CATTPRAGTEAFF. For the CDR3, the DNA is TGTGCCACCACCCCCAGGGCCGGCACTGAAGCTTTCTTT.